These 17 T cell receptor beta chains share one sample of origin, sequenced in a study of blood T cell repertoires in COVID-19. TCRdb's table, derived via immunoSEQ multiplex PCR, lists solely in-frame clones and lacks some. The sample holds 95,000 to 150,000 clones, around 63% seen once. What was sequenced was peripheral blood. The source of these receptors is a woman in her 70s with acute or convalescent COVID-19.

V and J are TRBV10-2 and TRBJ1-1, with 7 bases lining up with TRBD1. CDR3 length: 13 amino acids. Germline V gene sequence: CDR1 WSHSY, CDR2 SAAADI. The V segment lost 6 bases and the J segment 4 bases; nucleotides outside the gene matches: 5. The CDR3 DNA reads as TGCGCCAGCAGCTACAGGGGCGGCACTGAAGCTTTCTTT. Translating gives CASSYRGGTEAFF.

V usage is TRBV24-1 and J usage is TRBJ1-2, with D unclear. CDR1 and CDR2 from the germline V gene are KGHDR and SFDVKD. The CDR3 spans 14 residues. V gave up 4 bases and J gave up 5 bases, with 13 bases separating them. The CDR3 region is CATSDGSRPYGYTF. CDR3 nucleotide sequence: TGTGCCACCAGTGACGGGTCACGACCTTATGGCTACACCTTC.

This clone came up a few times. The chain employs TRBV4-1 and TRBJ2-1, with TRBD1 matching 8 bases. V shed 3 bases and J 8 bases; nucleotides not matched to a gene: 9. Germline-derived CDR1 and CDR2 are MGHRA and YSYEKL. CDR3 length: 15 residues. The CDR3 DNA follows: TGCGCCAGCAGCCATAACGGACAGGGTATGGATGAGCAGTTCTTC. This encodes CASSHNGQGMDEQFF.

The chain is built from TRBV7-9 and TRBJ2-3; TRBD2 is a possible D gene (5 bases). The CDR3 has 15 amino acids. Germline lookup yields CDR1 SEHNR and CDR2 FQNEAQ (reference sequence). V was cut by 5 bases and J by 2 bases, with 14 bases left in between. The CDR3: CASSDSGGSTDTQYF. The CDR3 nucleotides are TGTGCCAGCAGCGATAGTGGAGGATCCACAGATACGCAGTATTTT.

The chain joins TRBV3-1 (or the pseudogene TRBV3-2) to TRBJ2-3; 11 nucleotides align to TRBD2. This CDR3 is built from 18 residues. V dropped 6 bases and J dropped 6; count of bases not matched to a gene: 17. Germline lookup yields CDR1 LGHDT and CDR2 YNNKEL (reference sequence). The CDR3 DNA is TGTGCCAGCAGTGACCCCTATAGCGGGGGGGCGGTCGAGGATACGCAGTATTTT. Encoded protein: CASSDPYSGGAVEDTQYF.

This clone was detected once. This rearrangement joins TRBV14 to TRBJ1-6, with D maybe TRBD1 (5 bases). The germline V gene has CDR1 SGHDN and CDR2 FVKESK. The CDR3 spans 14 residues. Trimming took off 3 bases at V and 7 bases at J, with 10 bases between the two ends. The CDR3 bases are TGTGCCAGCAGCCACCGACAGCCAAATTCACCCCTCCACTTT. Amino acids: CASSHRQPNSPLHF.

The chain links TRBV6-1 to TRBJ2-7; D is possibly TRBD1 (5 bases). Germline V gene sequence: CDR1 MNHNS, CDR2 SASEGT. Trimming removed 2 bases at V and 4 bases at J, with 6 bases between. The CDR3 consists of 12 residues. The CDR3, as DNA: TGTGCCAGCAGTGAACCAGGGTACGAGCAGTACTTC. Translating it yields CASSEPGYEQYF.

This chain uses TRBV24-1 with TRBJ1-1; TRBD1 aligns across 9 bases. Per germline, CDR1 KGHDR and CDR2 SFDVKD. Trimming removed 3 bases from V and 3 bases from J; junction bases left unmatched: 4. This CDR3 spans 15 amino acids. The CDR3 DNA is TGTGCCACCAGTGATCCACGGACAGGGGACACTGAAGCTTTCTTT. As protein: CATSDPRTGDTEAFF.

The V call is TRBV19, the J call TRBJ2-7; 12 bases match TRBD2. Germline lookup yields CDR1 LNHDA and CDR2 SQIVND (reference sequence). V was clipped by 10 bases and J by 0 bases; unmatched bases: 13. This CDR3 region has 17 residues. The CDR3 here is CATPTRVLAGGSYEQYF. For the CDR3, the DNA is TGTGCCACTCCGACGAGAGTACTAGCGGGAGGCTCCTACGAGCAGTACTTC.

The rearrangement uses TRBV28 and TRBJ1-5; D ambiguous. CDR3 length equals 14 residues. With 7 bases removed from V and 4 bases from J, the gap between germline ends came to 14 bases. The germline gives CDR1 MDHEN, CDR2 SYDVKM. Written as DNA, the CDR3 is TGTGCCAGCACCCTTTCGGAGGTTAATCAGCCCCAGCATTTT. This codes for CASTLSEVNQPQHF.

This clone occurred a few times. Other nucleotide sequences in the sample specify the same CDR3. The V and J genes are TRBV7-8 and TRBJ2-3; TRBD2 matches 8 bases. CDR3 length: 14 residues. Looked up from germline, CDR1 is SGHVS and CDR2 is FQNEAQ. Trimming at V came to 6 bases and at J to 1 base, leaving 3 bases not matched to a gene. The CDR3 region has the DNA TGTGCCAGCAGTTTTAGCGGGGGCACAGATACGCAGTATTTT. This sequence encodes CASSFSGGTDTQYF.

This chain connects TRBV7-9 to TRBJ1-5; perhaps TRBD1 as D (6 bases). Trimming took 4 bases from V and 7 from J, leaving 14 bases between them. This CDR3 contains 14 residues. Germline lookup yields CDR1 SEHNR and CDR2 FQNEAQ (reference sequence). The DNA of the CDR3 is TGTGCCAGCAGCTCCCAGGGGATGGGACAGCCCCAGCATTTT. It encodes CASSSQGMGQPQHF. Full variable domain (outside the CDR3, taken from reference TRBV7-9 and TRBJ1-5): DTGVSQNPRHKITKRGQNVTFRCDPISEHNRLYWYRQTLGQGPEFLTYFQNEAQLEKSRLLSDRFSAERPKGSFSTLEIQRTEQGDSAMYLCASSSQGMGQPQHFGDGTRLSIL.

The CDR3 DNA is TGTGCCAGCAGTTCGGGACTTCGGAACACTGAAGCTTTCTTT. Its translation: CASSSGLRNTEAFF. V usage is TRBV7-9 and J usage is TRBJ1-1, with D maybe TRBD1 (5 bases). The CDR3 covers 14 residues. Germline V gives CDR1 SEHNR, CDR2 FQNEAQ (reference sequence). The V and J ends lost 6 bases and 1 base respectively, with 12 bases between them.

The chain joins TRBV7-2 to TRBJ2-2, with 7 bases that match TRBD2. The junction had 4 bases not matched to a gene; V was cut back by 3 bases and J by 6 bases. The CDR3 spans 14 residues. The germline gives CDR1 SGHTA, CDR2 FQGNSA. CDR3 bases: TGTGCCAGCAGCTTCTCCGGACTAGCCGGGGAGCTGTTTTTT. Protein product: CASSFSGLAGELFF.

The genes are TRBV7-6 and TRBJ2-7; 13 bases map to TRBD2. This CDR3 is 15 amino acids long. Trimming at V came to 4 bases and at J to 4 bases, leaving 4 bases not matched to a gene. Germline values: CDR1 SGHVS, CDR2 FNYEAQ. The CDR3, as DNA: TGTGCCAGCAGCTCGACTAGCGGGGGGCCGTACGAGCAGTACTTC. It codes for CASSSTSGGPYEQYF. Variable domain in full (rest from reference TRBV7-6 and TRBJ2-7): GAGVSQSPRYKVTKRGQDVALRCDPISGHVSLYWYRQALGQGPEFLTYFNYEAQQDKSGLPNDRFSAERPEGSISTLTIQRTEQRDSAMYRCASSSTSGGPYEQYFGPGTRLTVT.

This clone was counted a few times. The J gene is TRBJ1-4, the V gene TRBV30, with no clear D. V lost 5 bases and J 4 bases, leaving 8 bases between the germline ends. Per germline, CDR1 GTSNPN and CDR2 SVGIG (reference sequence). CDR3 length equals 12 residues. The CDR3 DNA reads as TGTGCCTGGTCAGGCGTTAATGAAAAACTGTTTTTT. This encodes CAWSGVNEKLFF.

The J gene is TRBJ2-1, the V gene TRBV5-6; no clear D. Germline V gives CDR1 SGHDT, CDR2 YYEEEE. Trimming removed 4 bases from V and 3 bases from J, with 8 bases in between. This CDR3 comprises 13 residues. The CDR3 loop reads CASSPEVYNEQFF. As DNA, the CDR3 is TGTGCCAGCAGCCCCGAGGTCTACAATGAGCAGTTCTTC.